The source of this TCR beta chain is a study of blood T cell repertoires in COVID-19. The overall study: From the United States, Italy and Spain came samples of acute and convalescent COVID-19. The cDNA or gDNA used as material had been derived from T cells, B-cell-depleted T cells, or PBMCs.

The CDR3 runs to 18 residues. Trimming cost V 4 bases and J 3 bases; bases outside gene matches: 14. Germline V gene sequence: CDR1 MGHRA, CDR2 YSYEKL. As handled by the study authors: Reference gene primer amplification gave nucleated cell count estimates. Clones were read by immunoSEQ multiplex PCR, and TCRdb kept only the in-frame ones, dropping some. Clonal size and the V and J genes are those of that table, whereas D and trimming came from the DNA. The sample consists of about 410,000 clones, roughly 89% of them appearing once. The sequencing sample was made of peripheral blood. The gene calls are TRBV4-1 and TRBJ2-5, with 10 bases that match TRBD1. This receptor was identified in a woman aged 25 to 39 with active or convalescent COVID-19. CDR3: CASSLHSTDRGLKETQYF. The CDR3 DNA is TGCGCCAGCAGCCTCCACTCAACTGACAGGGGGCTGAAAGAGACCCAGTACTTC.